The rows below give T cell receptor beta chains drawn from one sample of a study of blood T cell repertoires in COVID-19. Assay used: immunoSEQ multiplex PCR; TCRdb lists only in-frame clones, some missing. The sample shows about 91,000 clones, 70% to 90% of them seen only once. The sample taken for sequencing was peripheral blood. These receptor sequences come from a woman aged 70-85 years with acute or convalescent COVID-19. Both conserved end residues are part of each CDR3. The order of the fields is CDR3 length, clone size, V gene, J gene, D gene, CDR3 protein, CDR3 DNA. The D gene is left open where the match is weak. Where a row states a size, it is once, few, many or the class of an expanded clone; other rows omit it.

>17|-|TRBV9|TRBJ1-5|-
CASSVERADYSNQPQHF
TGTGCCAGCAGCGTAGAAAGGGCGGACTATAGCAATCAGCCCCAGCATTTT
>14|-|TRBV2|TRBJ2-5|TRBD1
CASSRDRIQETQYF
TGTGCCAGCAGTCGGGACAGAATCCAAGAGACCCAGTACTTC
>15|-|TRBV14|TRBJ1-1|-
CASSPIGRRDTEAFF
TGTGCCAGCAGCCCGATCGGGAGGAGGGACACTGAAGCTTTCTTT
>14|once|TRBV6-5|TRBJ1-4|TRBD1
CASSRIRQGDKLFF
TGTGCCAGCAGTCGGATTAGACAGGGTGACAAACTGTTTTTT
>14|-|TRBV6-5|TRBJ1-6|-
CASSREWLNSPLHF
TGTGCCAGCAGTCGGGAATGGCTTAATTCACCCCTCCACTTT
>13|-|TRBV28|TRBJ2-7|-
CASSYGKGYEQYF
TGTGCCAGCAGTTATGGAAAGGGGTACGAGCAGTACTTC
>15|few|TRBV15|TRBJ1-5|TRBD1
CATSRDPTGNQPQHF
TGTGCCACCAGCAGAGATCCGACAGGGAATCAGCCCCAGCATTTT
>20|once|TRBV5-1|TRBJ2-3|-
CASSSDSLQTWVGGTDTQYF
TGCGCCAGCAGCTCCGACAGCCTACAAACTTGGGTAGGGGGCACAGATACGCAGTATTTT
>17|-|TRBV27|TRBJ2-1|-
CASTSFLERLSYNEQFF
TGTGCCAGCACCAGTTTTCTAGAGCGGCTCTCCTACAATGAGCAGTTCTTC
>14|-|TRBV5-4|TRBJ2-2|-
CASSLAQFPGELFF
TGTGCCAGCAGCTTGGCCCAGTTCCCCGGGGAGCTGTTTTTT
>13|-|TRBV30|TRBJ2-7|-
CAWSEGDVNEQYF
TGTGCCTGGAGCGAGGGGGACGTAAACGAGCAGTACTTC
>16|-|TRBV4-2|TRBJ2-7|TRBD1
CASSQAAGTDFVEQYF
TGTGCCAGCAGCCAAGCAGCCGGGACAGACTTTGTTGAGCAGTACTTC
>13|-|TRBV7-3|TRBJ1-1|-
CASSTQTGTEAFF
TGTGCCAGCAGCACACAGACAGGCACTGAAGCTTTCTTT
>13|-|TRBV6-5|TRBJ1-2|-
CASNKEGYYGYTF
TGTGCCAGCAACAAGGAGGGATACTATGGCTACACCTTC
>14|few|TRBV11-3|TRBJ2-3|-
CASSLEGSTDTQYF
TGTGCCAGCAGCTTAGAGGGCAGCACAGATACGCAGTATTTT
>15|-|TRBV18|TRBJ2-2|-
CASSRTGILTGELFF
TGTGCCAGCTCACGTACCGGGATTCTCACCGGGGAGCTGTTTTTT
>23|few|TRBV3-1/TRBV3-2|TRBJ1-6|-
CASSQGTKVTRGGRSSYNSPLHF
TGTGCCAGCAGCCAAGGGACAAAGGTGACACGTGGGGGCAGAAGCTCCTATAATTCACCCCTCCACTTT
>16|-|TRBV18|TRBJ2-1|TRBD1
CASSPSPGQGIREQFF
TGTGCCAGCTCACCAAGTCCGGGACAGGGGATTCGTGAGCAGTTCTTC
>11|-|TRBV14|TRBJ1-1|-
CASSHGGEAFF
TGTGCCAGCAGCCACGGGGGTGAAGCTTTCTTT
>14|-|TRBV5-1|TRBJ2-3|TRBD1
CASSRQGDTDTQYF
TGCGCCAGCTCTCGACAGGGAGACACAGATACGCAGTATTTT
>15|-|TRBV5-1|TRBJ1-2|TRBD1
CASSSRTGAGYGYTF
TGCGCCAGCAGCTCCCGGACAGGGGCGGGCTATGGCTACACCTTC
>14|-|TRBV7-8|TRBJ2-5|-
CASSLVVTQETQYF
TGTGCCAGCAGCTTAGTAGTCACCCAAGAGACCCAGTACTTC
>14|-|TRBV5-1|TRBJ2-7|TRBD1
CASSPGQGAYEQYF
TGCGCCAGCAGCCCTGGACAGGGGGCATACGAGCAGTACTTC
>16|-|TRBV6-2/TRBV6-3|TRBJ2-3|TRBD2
CASSSGLAVTTDTQYF
TGTGCCAGCAGTTCCGGACTAGCGGTTACCACAGATACGCAGTATTTT
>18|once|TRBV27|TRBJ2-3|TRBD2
CASSFRTSGRSGTDTQYF
TGTGCCAGCAGTTTTAGAACTAGCGGGAGATCTGGCACAGATACGCAGTATTTT
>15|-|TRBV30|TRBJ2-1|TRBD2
CAWNPPSGAYNEQFF
TGTGCCTGGAACCCCCCTAGCGGAGCTTACAATGAGCAGTTCTTC
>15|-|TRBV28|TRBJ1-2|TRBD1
CASSKTGQGHYGYTF
TGTGCCAGCAGTAAGACGGGACAGGGGCACTATGGCTACACCTTC
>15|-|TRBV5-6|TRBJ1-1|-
CASSLEVGAVTEAFF
TGTGCCAGCAGCTTGGAGGTGGGGGCAGTCACTGAAGCTTTCTTT
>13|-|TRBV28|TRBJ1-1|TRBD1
CASTQSTGIEAFF
TGTGCCAGCACTCAATCGACAGGGATTGAAGCTTTCTTT
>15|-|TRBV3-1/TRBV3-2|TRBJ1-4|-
CASSYTGTPNEKLFF
TGTGCCAGCAGCTACACCGGGACACCAAATGAAAAACTGTTTTTT
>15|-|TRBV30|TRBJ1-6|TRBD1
CAWSERDRKDRTLHF
TGTGCCTGGAGTGAAAGGGACAGAAAAGATCGAACCCTCCACTTT
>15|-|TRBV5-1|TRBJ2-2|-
CASSQETASAGELFF
TGCGCCAGCAGCCAAGAGACAGCTTCCGCGGGGGAGCTGTTTTTT
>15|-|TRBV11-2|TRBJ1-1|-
CASSLGAPRNTEAFF
TGTGCCAGCAGCTTAGGGGCCCCTCGGAACACTGAAGCTTTCTTT
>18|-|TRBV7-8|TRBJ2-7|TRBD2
CASSLVGASGRGSYEQYF
TGTGCCAGCAGCTTAGTTGGGGCGAGCGGGAGAGGGAGTTACGAGCAGTACTTC
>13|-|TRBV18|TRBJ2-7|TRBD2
CASSNSGRNEQYF
TGTGCCAGCTCCAATAGCGGGAGGAACGAGCAGTACTTC
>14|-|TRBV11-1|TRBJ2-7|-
CASSLARGSYEQYF
TGTGCCAGCAGCTTAGCAAGGGGTTCCTACGAGCAGTACTTC
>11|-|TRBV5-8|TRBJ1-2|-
CASSFLVGDTF
TGTGCCAGCAGCTTCCTTGTAGGGGACACCTTC
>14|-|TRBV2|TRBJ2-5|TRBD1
CASSRQGRQETQYF
TGTGCCAGCAGTCGACAGGGGAGGCAAGAGACCCAGTACTTC
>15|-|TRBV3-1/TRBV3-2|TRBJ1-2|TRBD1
CASSPWDRGMYGYTF
TGTGCCAGCAGCCCCTGGGACAGGGGAATGTATGGCTACACCTTC
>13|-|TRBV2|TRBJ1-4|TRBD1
CASRLTGVEKLFF
TGTGCCAGCAGGCTGACAGGGGTTGAAAAACTGTTTTTT
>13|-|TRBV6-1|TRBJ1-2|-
CASSDRTSYGYTF
TGTGCCAGCAGTGACAGGACAAGCTATGGCTACACCTTC
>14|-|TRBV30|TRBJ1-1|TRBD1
CAWSTGQGITEAFF
TGTGCCTGGAGTACGGGACAGGGGATAACTGAAGCTTTCTTT
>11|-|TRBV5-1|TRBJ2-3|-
CASFHTDTQYF
TGCGCCAGCTTCCACACAGATACGCAGTATTTT
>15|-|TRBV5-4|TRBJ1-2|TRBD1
CASSMPGTGGYGYTF
TGTGCCAGCAGCATGCCCGGGACAGGGGGCTATGGCTACACCTTC
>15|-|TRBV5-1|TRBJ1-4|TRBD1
CASSRGDRGDEKLFF
TGCGCCAGCAGCAGAGGTGACAGGGGAGATGAAAAACTGTTTTTT
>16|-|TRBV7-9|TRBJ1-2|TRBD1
CASSSTPPKGAFGYTF
TGTGCCAGCAGCAGCACGCCCCCTAAGGGGGCTTTTGGCTACACCTTC
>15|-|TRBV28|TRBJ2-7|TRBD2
CASSLYRGGLYEQYF
TGTGCCAGCAGTTTATACCGCGGGGGGCTCTACGAGCAGTACTTC
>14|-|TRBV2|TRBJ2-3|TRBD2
CASRGLAGTDTQYF
TGTGCCAGCAGGGGACTAGCGGGCACAGATACGCAGTATTTT
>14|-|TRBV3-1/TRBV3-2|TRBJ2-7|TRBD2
CASSQVGLAGEQYF
TGTGCCAGCAGCCAAGTGGGACTAGCGGGTGAGCAGTACTTC